The sequence of this T cell receptor beta chain was determined in a study of blood T cell repertoires in COVID-19. Study as a whole: From the United States, Italy and Spain came samples of acute and convalescent COVID-19. T cells, B-cell-depleted T cells, or PBMCs supplied cDNA or gDNA.

Trimming took 5 bases from V and 4 from J; bases not matched to a gene: 4. Germline V lookup: CDR1 MNHEY, CDR2 SVGEGT. This CDR3 spans 13 amino acids. In this sample, this clone turned up once. Authors' data handling: Quantification of nucleated cells was approximated via reference gene primer amplification. Assay: immunoSEQ multiplex PCR; the TCRdb copy retains only in-frame clones and omits some. V and J calls and clone size follow that table, whereas D and trimming were derived from the DNA. Of approximately 70,000 clones in the sample, around 87% were seen once. The material sequenced was peripheral blood. The chain couples TRBV6-2 or TRBV6-3 to TRBJ1-2; 7 nucleotides align to TRBD1. This TCR was recovered from a man between 65 and 85 years old with active COVID-19. CDR3 coding DNA: TGTGCCAGCAGTGAGGGACAGCGCTATGGCTACACCTTC. Protein: CASSEGQRYGYTF.